This TCR beta chain is from a study of neurological immune-mediated disorders. Trimming took 6 bases from V and 1 from J, leaving 13 bases between them. The CDR3 length is 15 residues. This clonotype has ten or more counts. The cDNA was generated through 5'RACE incorporating 10-nucleotide random UMIs. TCRdb ran MiXCR on the 5' RACE reads and lists one entry per CDR3 protein. Among about 40,000 distinct CDR3 sequences, over 2% were seen once, and the ten largest hold 2% to 3%. V usage is TRBV12-3 or TRBV12-4 and J usage is TRBJ1-3, with D uncertain. The sequence was collected from a middle-aged man with multiple sclerosis. The sequenced material came from PBMCs. In DNA form, the CDR3 reads TGTGCCAGCAGCCATACTCAGAGATCTGGAAACACCATATATTTT. Translation gives CASSHTQRSGNTIYF.